The next 10 T cell receptor beta chains were all read from a single sample in a study of control samples from healthy donors and cancer patients. Profiling relied on immunoSEQ multiplex PCR, and the TCRdb table lists in-frame clones only, not all of them. The sample has tens of thousands of clones, about four fifths seen once. Sequencing used blood. These receptors were collected from a man in his forties or fifties in good health.

CDR3 in DNA: TGTGCCAGCAGCCCGCTTTTCTCCGGGAACACTGAAGCTTTCTTT. Protein: CASSPLFSGNTEAFF. The chain has TRBV7-2 and TRBJ1-1; D unresolved. This CDR3 has 15 amino acids. Germline assignment: CDR1 SGHTA and CDR2 FQGNSA. The V and J ends lost 5 bases and 1 base respectively, with 14 bases between them. The full variable domain, rest sourced from reference TRBV7-2 and TRBJ1-1, is GAGVSQSPSNKVTEKGKDVELRCDPISGHTALYWYRQSLGQGLEFLIYFQGNSAPDKSGLPSDRFSAERTGGSVSTLTIQRTQQEDSAVYLCASSPLFSGNTEAFFGQGTRLTVV.

The chain combines TRBV7-2 with TRBJ2-7, with 9 nucleotides matching TRBD2. The length of the CDR3 is 15 residues. The germline gives CDR1 SGHTA, CDR2 FQGNSA. V shed 3 bases, J shed 5 bases, and the junction held 8 bases outside the gene matches. The chain's CDR3 is CASSFSLAGSNEQYF. The CDR3 coding sequence is TGTGCCAGCAGCTTCTCCCTAGCGGGAAGTAACGAGCAGTACTTC.

The chain uses TRBV30 and TRBJ2-7; D perhaps matches TRBD1 (5 bases). V was pared by 3 bases and J by 3 bases, with 15 bases between. CDR3 length: 14 residues. The germline gives CDR1 GTSNPN, CDR2 SVGIG (reference sequence). CDR3 sequence: CAWSQTPQGYEQYF. The CDR3 DNA is TGTGCCTGGAGCCAGACCCCTCAGGGCTACGAGCAGTACTTC.

The count of this clone is one. The rearrangement joins TRBV5-1 to TRBJ2-1; TRBD2 matches at 16 bases. The CDR3 is made up of 17 amino acids. Germline V gives CDR1 SGHRS, CDR2 YFSETQ. The trim removed 4 bases at V and 4 bases at J, leaving 5 bases unmatched. This CDR3 reads CASSLGTSGREYNEQFF. The CDR3 DNA follows: TGCGCCAGCAGCCTAGGGACTAGCGGGAGGGAGTACAATGAGCAGTTCTTC.

This clone was picked up many times. The genes are TRBV30 and TRBJ1-5; a possible D gene is TRBD1 (5 bases). Germline V gene sequence: CDR1 GTSNPN, CDR2 SVGIG (reference sequence). This CDR3 region has 13 residues. The V end lost 3 bases, the J end lost 3 bases, and 9 bases lay between the germline ends. CDR3 DNA sequence: TGTGCCTGGAGCACAGGTGCCAATCAGCCCCAGCATTTT. This translates into CAWSTGANQPQHF.

The chain joins TRBV21-1 to TRBJ1-2; whether TRBD1, the table's D call, matches the DNA was not checked. TRBV21-1 is described as a pseudogene. This CDR3 region has 15 residues. CDR3 region: CASSKRRGPYYGYTF. The CDR3 DNA follows: TGTGCCAGCAGCAAGCGGAGGGGGCCCTACTATGGCTACACCTTC.

The J gene is TRBJ2-3, the V gene TRBV12-3 or TRBV12-4; no clear D gene. V lost 6 bases to trimming and J lost 6 bases, with 13 bases between them. This CDR3 spans 13 amino acids. CDR3 residues: CASRIPGSDTQYF. CDR3 DNA: TGTGCCAGCAGGATCCCCGGGTCGGATACGCAGTATTTT.

This rearrangement joins TRBV7-2 to TRBJ2-2; TRBD2 aligns across 9 bases. The V gene end was trimmed by 4 bases and the J gene end by 3 bases; junction bases not matched to a gene: 3. From germline, CDR1 is SGHTA and CDR2 FQGNSA. The CDR3 is 15 residues long. The CDR3 is CASSSLAGHTGELFF. The DNA of the CDR3 is TGTGCCAGCAGCTCTCTAGCGGGGCACACCGGGGAGCTGTTTTTT.

This chain links TRBV28 with TRBJ1-2; tentative D call: TRBD1 (6 bases). This CDR3 is built from 17 residues. Germline CDR1 and CDR2: MDHEN and SYDVKM. V was clipped by 5 bases and J by 8 bases, with 27 bases between them. The chain's CDR3 is CASSRRGSDGRGQGYTF. The CDR3 region has the DNA TGTGCCAGCAGTCGACGCGGCTCGGACGGCCGGGGGCAGGGCTACACCTTC.

The chain links TRBV7-2 to TRBJ2-4; TRBD2 matches 8 bases. Unmatched junction bases numbered 3, after V lost 2 bases and J lost 0 bases. The germline V gene encodes CDR1 SGHTA and CDR2 FQGNSA. The CDR3 has 16 amino acids. The CDR3 DNA is TGTGCCAGCAGCTTACCTAGCGGGTTAGCCAAAAACATTCAGTACTTC. Its protein product is CASSLPSGLAKNIQYF.